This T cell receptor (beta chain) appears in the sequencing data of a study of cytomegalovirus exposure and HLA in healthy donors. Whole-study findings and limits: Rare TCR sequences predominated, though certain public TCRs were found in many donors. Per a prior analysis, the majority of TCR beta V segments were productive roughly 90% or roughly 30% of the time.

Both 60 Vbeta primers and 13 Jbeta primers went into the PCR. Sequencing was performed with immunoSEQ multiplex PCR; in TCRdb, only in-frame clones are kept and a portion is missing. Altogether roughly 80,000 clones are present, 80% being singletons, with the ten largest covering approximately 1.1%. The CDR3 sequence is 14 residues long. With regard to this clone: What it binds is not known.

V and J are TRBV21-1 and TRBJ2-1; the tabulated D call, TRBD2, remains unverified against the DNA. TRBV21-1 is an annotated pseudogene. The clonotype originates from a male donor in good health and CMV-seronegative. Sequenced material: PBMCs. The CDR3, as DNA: TGTGCCAGAACGGGACTAGCGGGGTACAATGAGCAGTTCTTC. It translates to CARTGLAGYNEQFF.